Each of the 29 T cell receptor beta chains below was sequenced from the same sample in a study of T and B cells in COVID-19 patients. Blood genomic DNA input for TRB amplification was about 250-550 ng. Multiplex PCR with BIOMED2 TRB-A/B primer pools amplified TRB rearrangements. TCRdb independently ran MiXCR on the multiplex PCR reads; one entry per CDR3 protein. The sample lists approximately 15,000 distinct CDR3 sequences, less than 30% occurring once. Material for sequencing was blood. Every receptor here comes from a human donor who had recovered from COVID-19.

This clonotype counts as medium-sized (0.01 to 0.1%). This rearrangement joins TRBV29-1 to TRBJ2-7, with D hard to call. V dropped 1 base and J dropped 3 bases, with 7 bases sitting between them. The length of the CDR3 is 12 residues. CDR1 is SQVTM and CDR2 is ANQGSEA in the germline V gene. CDR3 in DNA: TGCAGCGTTGAAGGAGATAGCTACGAGCAGTACTTC. This sequence encodes CSVEGDSYEQYF.

A single count supports this clonotype. The rearrangement uses TRBV28 and TRBJ1-2; 7 nucleotides line up with TRBD1. The germline CDR1 and CDR2 sequences are MDHEN and SYDVKM. Trimming removed 10 bases from V and 5 bases from J; junction bases left unmatched: 10. The CDR3 loop spans 13 amino acids. Here the CDR3 DNA reads TGTGCCACCTCGACAGGGATGGTTTATGGCTACACCTTC. It yields the protein CATSTGMVYGYTF.

This clonotype was seen a few times. The chain uses TRBV6-2 or TRBV6-3 and TRBJ2-3, with 8 nucleotides matching TRBD2. CDR3 length equals 17 residues. After removal of 2 bases from V and 4 bases from J, the junction contained 11 bases not matched to a gene. The germline V gene encodes CDR1 MNHEY and CDR2 SVGEGT. The CDR3 spells CASSYTTAGGGADTQYF. DNA of the CDR3: TGTGCCAGCAGTTACACTACCGCGGGGGGCGGGGCAGATACGCAGTATTTT.

This clonotype occurred many times. The rearrangement uses TRBV30 and TRBJ2-7, with TRBD2 identical over 9 bases. The junction had 9 bases not matched to a gene; V was cut back by 2 bases and J by 4 bases. From germline, CDR1 is GTSNPN and CDR2 SVGIG (reference sequence). The CDR3 loop spans 15 amino acids. CDR3 residues: CAWSIGSGGPYEQYF. For the CDR3, the DNA is TGTGCCTGGAGTATCGGTAGCGGGGGACCATACGAGCAGTACTTC. Combining the CDR3 with reference TRBV30 and TRBJ2-7 gives the whole variable domain SQTIHQWPATLVQPVGSPLSLECTVEGTSNPNLYWYRQAAGRGLQLLFYSVGIGQISSEVPQNLSASRPQDRQFILSSKKLLLSDSGFYLCAWSIGSGGPYEQYFGPGTRLTVT.

The chain is built from TRBV7-9 and TRBJ1-5; no reliable D call. Germline CDR1 reads SEHNR; CDR2 reads FQNEAQ (reference sequence). With 1 base removed from V and 2 bases from J, the gap between germline ends came to 12 bases. The CDR3 consists of 16 residues. This CDR3 is CASSLGYGLGNQPQHF. The CDR3 DNA reads TGTGCCAGCAGCTTAGGATACGGGCTCGGCAATCAGCCCCAGCATTTT.

This chain uses TRBV4-3 with TRBJ1-1; tentative D call: TRBD1 (5 bases). V dropped 2 bases and J dropped 1 base, with 20 bases sitting between them. Germline loops: CDR1 LGHNA, CDR2 YSLEER. The CDR3 runs to 18 residues. The CDR3 coding sequence is TGCGCCAGCAGCCAATTCCCGCCCACAGGCTTGAGGAACACTGAAGCTTTCTTT. This translates into CASSQFPPTGLRNTEAFF.

This chain connects TRBV5-6 to TRBJ1-2; TRBD1 is a possible D gene (5 bases). Germline V gene sequence: CDR1 SGHDT, CDR2 YYEEEE. V was trimmed by 0 bases and J by 5 bases, leaving 11 bases between them. The CDR3 loop spans 14 amino acids. CDR3 protein: CASSLVDRSYGYTF. The DNA of the CDR3 is TGTGCCAGCAGCTTGGTTGACAGAAGTTATGGCTACACCTTC.

The chain joins TRBV5-4 to TRBJ1-2, with D hard to call. The germline gives CDR1 SGHNT, CDR2 YYREEE (reference sequence). This CDR3 region has 12 residues. V gave up 0 bases and J gave up 8 bases, with 8 bases separating them. The CDR3 spells CASSLAYRGYTF. CDR3 in DNA: TGTGCCAGCAGCTTGGCCTACCGGGGCTACACCTTC.

In its sample, this clonotype was seen many times. This chain uses TRBV27 with TRBJ1-6; 7 nucleotides align to TRBD1. Germline V CDR1 and CDR2: MNHEY, SMNVEV (reference sequence). This CDR3 region has 18 residues. V lost 3 bases and J lost 9; bases outside the gene matches: 17. Here the CDR3 reads CASSFSLAGGLLGSPLHF. The CDR3 bases are TGTGCCAGCAGTTTTTCCTTGGCAGGGGGTCTTCTTGGTTCACCCCTCCACTTT.

V gene TRBV30 combines with J gene TRBJ1-1; D might be TRBD1 (5 bases). This CDR3 comprises 16 residues. Germline CDR1 is GTSNPN and CDR2 is SVGIG (reference sequence). The germline V and J ends were trimmed by 0 bases and 1 base, with 15 bases remaining between them. In DNA, the CDR3 is TGTGCCTGGAGTGTTTGGACACCCCTAGCGAACACTGAAGCTTTCTTT. It encodes CAWSVWTPLANTEAFF.

Points on this clonotype: Possible read error: a much larger clone is one base away. The chain couples TRBV6-2 or TRBV6-3 to TRBJ2-1, with TRBD2 matching over 12 bases. Unmatched junction bases numbered 6, after V lost 5 bases and J lost 10 bases. The V gene's germline CDR1 is MNHEY and CDR2 SVGEGT. CDR3 length: 14 residues. In DNA, the CDR3 is TGTGCCAGCAGTCTAATCGGGACTAGCGGGGAGCAGTTCTTC. It encodes CASSLIGTSGEQFF.

This clonotype was recorded once. As DNA, the CDR3 is TGCGCCAGCAGCTCGATGGCTTATTATGGCTACACCTTC. Its protein is CASSSMAYYGYTF. The chain couples TRBV4-3 to TRBJ1-2; D is unresolved. With 5 bases removed from V and 5 bases from J, the gap between germline ends came to 12 bases. Germline-derived CDR1 and CDR2 are LGHNA and YSLEER. This CDR3 has 13 residues.

By proportion, this clonotype is medium-sized (0.01 to 0.1%). The chain combines TRBV11-3 with TRBJ2-7, with D tentatively TRBD2 (7 bases). The CDR3 is made up of 14 amino acids. CDR1 and CDR2 (germline): SGHNT, YENEEA. Trimming took off 3 bases at V and 5 bases at J, with 14 bases between the two ends. CDR3 sequence: CASSLEGGGHEQYF. Written as DNA, the CDR3 is TGTGCCAGCAGCTTGGAGGGGGGGGGACACGAGCAGTACTTC. Based on the CDR3 plus reference TRBV11-3 and TRBJ2-7, the full variable domain is EAGVVQSPRYKIIEKKQPVAFWCNPISGHNTLYWYLQNLGQGPELLIRYENEEAVDDSQLPKDRFSAERLKGVDSTLKIQPAELGDSAVYLCASSLEGGGHEQYFGPGTRLTVT.

This clonotype has more than one count but fewer than ten. The J gene is TRBJ1-2, the V gene TRBV13; D gene ambiguous. The V gene's germline CDR1 is PRHDT and CDR2 FYEKMQ (reference sequence). The CDR3 has 14 residues. V lost 5 bases and J lost 7, with 17 bases in between. CDR3: CASSVTIASSGYTF. The CDR3 nucleotides read TGTGCCAGCAGCGTGACAATAGCCTCTTCTGGCTACACCTTC.

This clonotype was picked up many times. V is TRBV19 and J is TRBJ1-6, with 10 bases identical to TRBD1. The germline V gene has CDR1 LNHDA and CDR2 SQIVND (reference sequence). Trimming at V came to 9 bases and at J to 10 bases, leaving 6 bases not matched to a gene. This CDR3 spans 13 amino acids. The CDR3 sequence: CASSGQGDSPLHF. Written as DNA, the CDR3 is TGTGCCAGCTCTGGACAGGGGGACTCACCCCTCCACTTT.

The gene calls are TRBV5-1 and TRBJ1-6; tentatively, D is TRBD1 (5 bases). The CDR3 runs 15 residues. CDR1 is SGHRS, CDR2 YFSETQ, per germline. V dropped 0 bases and J dropped 10 bases, with 14 bases sitting between them. CDR3: CASSLAGQGRSPLHF. CDR3 bases: TGCGCCAGCAGCTTGGCCGGGCAGGGACGATCACCCCTCCACTTT.

The rearrangement uses TRBV4-3 and TRBJ2-5; D ambiguous. Germline V lookup: CDR1 LGHNA, CDR2 YSLEER. This CDR3 is 15 amino acids long. V lost 4 bases and J lost 4, with 16 bases in between. CDR3 sequence reads: CASSRLFGEGETQYF. CDR3 nucleotides: TGCGCCAGCAGCCGGCTTTTCGGTGAAGGAGAGACCCAGTACTTC.

V gene TRBV19 combines with J gene TRBJ2-1, with D possibly being TRBD1 or TRBD2 (5 bases each). This CDR3 spans 12 amino acids. The V end lost 7 bases, the J end lost 6 bases, and 10 bases lay between the germline ends. Germline V CDR1 and CDR2: LNHDA, SQIVND (reference sequence). The DNA of the CDR3 is TGTGCCAGTACGGGGCCTACCAATGAGCAGTTCTTC. Translating it yields CASTGPTNEQFF. The entire variable domain, with the rest obtained from reference TRBV19 and TRBJ2-1, is as follows: DGGITQSPKYLFRKEGQNVTLSCEQNLNHDAMYWYRQDPGQGLRLIYYSQIVNDFQKGDIAEGYSVSREKKESFPLTVTSAQKNPTAFYLCASTGPTNEQFFGPGTRLTVL.

Only a few counts were recorded for this clonotype. The V gene is TRBV6-2 or TRBV6-3, the J gene TRBJ1-2, with D unclear. Between the trimmed V and J ends, which lost 3 bases and 4 bases, there was a span of 6 bases. Germline V gene data show CDR1 as MNHEY and CDR2 as SVGEGT. The CDR3 consists of 12 residues. As DNA, the CDR3 is TGTGCCAGCAGTTATGGCATCTATGGCTACACCTTC. Protein sequence: CASSYGIYGYTF.

The chain combines TRBV11-3 with TRBJ2-1; D possibly corresponds to TRBD2 (5 bases). The length of the CDR3 is 12 residues. The V and J ends lost 8 bases and 7 bases respectively, with 12 bases between them. Per germline, CDR1 SGHNT and CDR2 YENEEA. CDR3: CASASGINEQFF. In DNA, the CDR3 is TGTGCCAGCGCATCCGGGATAAATGAGCAGTTCTTC. The full variable domain, in which reference TRBV11-3 and TRBJ2-1 provide the parts outside the CDR3, is EAGVVQSPRYKIIEKKQPVAFWCNPISGHNTLYWYLQNLGQGPELLIRYENEEAVDDSQLPKDRFSAERLKGVDSTLKIQPAELGDSAVYLCASASGINEQFFGPGTRLTVL.

This clonotype is categorized as medium-sized. The chain carries TRBV27 and TRBJ2-1; tentatively, D is TRBD2 (5 bases). This CDR3 contains 13 residues. Per germline, CDR1 MNHEY and CDR2 SMNVEV (reference sequence). V lost 11 bases, J lost 7 bases, and 18 bases lay in between. The CDR3 protein is CASTGTGGNEQFF. Here the CDR3 DNA reads TGTGCCTCCACGGGAACCGGTGGGAATGAGCAGTTCTTC.

This clonotype was seen just once. This chain links TRBV11-3 with TRBJ2-2, with D perhaps matching TRBD1 (5 bases). Germline V gives CDR1 SGHNT, CDR2 YENEEA. This CDR3 is built from 14 residues. Trimming shortened V by 3 bases and J by 4 bases, and 9 bases separated the two germline ends. The CDR3 here is CASSLIQGTGELFF. The CDR3 DNA is TGTGCCAGCAGCTTGATCCAGGGCACCGGGGAGCTGTTTTTT.

This clonotype was found a few times. The rearrangement joins TRBV18 to TRBJ1-3; unclear D gene. V lost 1 base, J lost 2 bases, and 12 bases lay in between. The germline V gene has CDR1 KGHSH and CDR2 LQKENI. This CDR3 has 16 amino acids. The CDR3 protein is CASSPRDKHTGNTIYF. The CDR3 bases are TGTGCCAGCTCACCACGAGATAAGCATACTGGAAACACCATATATTTT.

This chain uses TRBV12-3 or TRBV12-4 with TRBJ2-7; D call uncertain. Between the trimmed V and J ends, which lost 6 bases and 3 bases, there was a span of 9 bases. This CDR3 spans 12 amino acids. The CDR3 nucleotides read TGTGCCAGCAGCTCACCCTTCTACGAGCAGTACTTC. It specifies CASSSPFYEQYF.

This clonotype is categorized as medium-sized. The chain links TRBV29-1 to TRBJ1-2; D gene unclear. Germline V gene lookup returns CDR1 SQVTM and CDR2 ANQGSEA. The CDR3 loop spans 11 amino acids. Trimming took off 4 bases at V and 4 bases at J, with 7 bases between the two ends. In DNA, the CDR3 is TGCAGCGTTGTGAGTGGCTATGGCTACACCTTC. Its protein is CSVVSGYGYTF.

The gene calls are TRBV7-9 and TRBJ2-2, with 7 bases identical to TRBD2. With 3 bases clipped from V and 4 bases from J, the junction kept 5 bases outside the gene matches. CDR1 is SEHNR, CDR2 FQNEAQ, per germline (reference sequence). This CDR3 is built from 15 residues. CDR3 loop: CASSLAGVGTGELFF. As DNA, the CDR3 is TGTGCCAGCAGCTTGGCGGGAGTAGGCACCGGGGAGCTGTTTTTT.

Judged by abundance, this clonotype is medium-sized. The chain uses TRBV19 and TRBJ2-1; D call uncertain. CDR3 size: 12 residues. Trimming took 8 bases from V and 9 from J, leaving 14 bases between them. Germline V CDR1 and CDR2: LNHDA, SQIVND (reference sequence). This CDR3 is CASGPLPGEQFF. Written as DNA, the CDR3 is TGTGCCAGTGGCCCCTTGCCCGGTGAGCAGTTCTTC.

The chain combines TRBV6-1 with TRBJ2-7; D unclear. With 2 bases removed from V and 4 bases from J, the gap between germline ends came to 15 bases. The CDR3 loop spans 15 amino acids. From germline, CDR1 is MNHNS and CDR2 SASEGT. This chain's CDR3 is CASSEQRLPVYEQYF. The CDR3 DNA is TGTGCCAGCAGTGAACAACGCCTCCCGGTATACGAGCAGTACTTC.

The chain's CDR3 is CASSSQTYTGELFF. Here the CDR3 DNA reads TGTGCCAGCAGCTCTCAGACTTACACCGGGGAGCTGTTTTTT. The chain has TRBV5-4 and TRBJ2-2, with D unresolved. The V gene's germline CDR1 is SGHNT and CDR2 YYREEE (reference sequence). The V and J ends lost 3 bases and 3 bases respectively, with 9 bases between them. CDR3 size: 14 residues.